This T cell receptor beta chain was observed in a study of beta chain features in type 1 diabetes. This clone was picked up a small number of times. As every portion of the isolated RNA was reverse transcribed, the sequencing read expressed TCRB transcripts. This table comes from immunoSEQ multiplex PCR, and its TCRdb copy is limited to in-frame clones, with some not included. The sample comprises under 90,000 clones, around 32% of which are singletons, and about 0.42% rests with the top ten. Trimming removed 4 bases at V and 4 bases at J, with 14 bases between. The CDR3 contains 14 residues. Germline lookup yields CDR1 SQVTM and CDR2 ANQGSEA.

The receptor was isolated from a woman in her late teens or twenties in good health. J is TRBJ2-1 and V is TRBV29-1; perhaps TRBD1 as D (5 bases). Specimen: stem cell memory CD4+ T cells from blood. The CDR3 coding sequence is TGCAGCGTTGGGGGCAAGAACGGATACAATGAGCAGTTCTTC. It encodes CSVGGKNGYNEQFF.